This T cell receptor (beta chain) was obtained from a study of shared clonotypes between healthy human individuals. Using immunoSEQ multiplex PCR, the repertoire was profiled, and TCRdb retains in-frame clones only, with some absent. The table records about 1.1 million clones, around 77% of them present only once. The J segment lost 3 bases and the V segment lost 2 bases, leaving 10 bases of the junction unmatched. This CDR3 has 17 residues. The germline V gene encodes CDR1 SGHDT and CDR2 YYEEEE. Sequencing input: memory CD4+ T cells from PBMCs. Documented subset: CD45RA-negative fraction. The receptor's source is a man aged 18 to 35 in good health. Some clones in this sample may be carry-over from other donors' samples. V gene TRBV5-6 combines with J gene TRBJ1-2; 10 nucleotides line up with TRBD1. In DNA form, the CDR3 reads TGTGCCAGCAGCTTTCCGGACAGGGGGAGAGTAGACTATGGCTACACCTTC. It codes for CASSFPDRGRVDYGYTF.